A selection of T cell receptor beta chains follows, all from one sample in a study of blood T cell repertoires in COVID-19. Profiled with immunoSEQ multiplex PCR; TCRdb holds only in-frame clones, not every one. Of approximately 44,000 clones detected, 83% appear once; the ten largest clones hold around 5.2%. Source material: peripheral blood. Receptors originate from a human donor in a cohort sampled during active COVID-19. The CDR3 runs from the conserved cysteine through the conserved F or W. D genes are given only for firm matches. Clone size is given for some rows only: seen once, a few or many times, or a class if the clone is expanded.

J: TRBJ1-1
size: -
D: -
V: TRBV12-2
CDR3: CARRRARQAFMNTEAFF
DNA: TGTGCAAGGCGGCGAGCGAGACAGGCGTTCATGAACACTGAAGCTTTCTTT

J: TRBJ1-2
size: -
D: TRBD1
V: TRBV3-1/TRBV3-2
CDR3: CASSQSTGFSYGYTF
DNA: TGTGCCAGCAGCCAATCGACAGGGTTTAGTTATGGCTACACCTTC

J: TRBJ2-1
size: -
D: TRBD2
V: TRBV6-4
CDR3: CASSEVTSGGYNEQFF
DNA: TGTGCCAGCAGTGAGGTGACTAGCGGGGGCTACAATGAGCAGTTCTTC

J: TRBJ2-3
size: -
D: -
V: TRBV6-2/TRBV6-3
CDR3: CASSLGAGRTDTQYF
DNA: TGTGCCAGCAGCCTTGGCGCGGGGCGAACAGATACGCAGTATTTT

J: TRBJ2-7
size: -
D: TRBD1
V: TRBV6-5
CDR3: CASREGQGPYEQYF
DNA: TGTGCCAGCAGAGAGGGACAGGGCCCTTACGAGCAGTACTTC

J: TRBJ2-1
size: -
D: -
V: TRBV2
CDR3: CASSGKGEQFF
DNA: TGTGCCAGCAGTGGGAAGGGGGAGCAGTTCTTC

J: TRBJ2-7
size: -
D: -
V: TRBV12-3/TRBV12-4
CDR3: CASSLSGEQYF
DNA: TGTGCCAGCAGTTTAAGCGGGGAGCAGTACTTC

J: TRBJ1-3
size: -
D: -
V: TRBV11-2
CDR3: CASSLRGNTIYF
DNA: TGTGCCAGCAGCCTCCGGGGAAACACCATATATTTT

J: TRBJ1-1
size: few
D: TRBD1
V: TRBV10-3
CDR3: CAINDRGDRNTEAFF
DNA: TGTGCCATTAATGACAGGGGGGATAGGAACACTGAAGCTTTCTTT

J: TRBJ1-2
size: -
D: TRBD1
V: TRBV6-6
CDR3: CASSTQGANYGYTF
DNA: TGTGCCAGCAGTACTCAGGGGGCTAACTATGGCTACACCTTC

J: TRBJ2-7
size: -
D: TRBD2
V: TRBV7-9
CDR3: CAAQRGTTYEQYF
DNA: TGTGCCGCACAGCGGGGGACCACCTACGAGCAGTACTTC

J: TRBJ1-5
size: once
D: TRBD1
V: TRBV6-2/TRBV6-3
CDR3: CASSRQGPRNQPQHF
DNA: TGTGCCAGCAGTCGACAGGGGCCCAGAAATCAGCCCCAGCATTTT

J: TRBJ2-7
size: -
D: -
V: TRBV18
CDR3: CASSRTTGNRDEQYF
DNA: TGTGCCAGCTCACGAACCACAGGGAACCGGGACGAGCAGTACTTC

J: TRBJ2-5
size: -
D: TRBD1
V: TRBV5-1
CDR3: CASSPTGPANAAQYF
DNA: TGCGCCAGCAGTCCGACAGGGCCAGCAAATGCGGCCCAGTACTTC

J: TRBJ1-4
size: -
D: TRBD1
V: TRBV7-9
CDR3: CASSSPGTENEKLFF
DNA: TGTGCCAGCAGCTCCCCCGGGACAGAGAATGAAAAACTGTTTTTT

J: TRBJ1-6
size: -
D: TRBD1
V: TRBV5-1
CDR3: CASSLWGDRNSPLHF
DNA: TGCGCCAGCAGCTTGTGGGGGGACAGAAATTCACCCCTCCACTTT

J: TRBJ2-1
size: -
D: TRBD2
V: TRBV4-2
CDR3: CASSQDGLAGLLYNEQFF
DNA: TGTGCCAGCAGCCAAGACGGACTAGCGGGGCTATTATACAATGAGCAGTTCTTC

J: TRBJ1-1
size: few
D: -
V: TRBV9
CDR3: CASSDNQGLLNTEAFF
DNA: TGTGCCAGCAGCGATAATCAGGGACTGTTGAACACTGAAGCTTTCTTT

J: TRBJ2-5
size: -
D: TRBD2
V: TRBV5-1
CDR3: CASSLSIAGGIETQYF
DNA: TGCGCCAGCAGCTTGTCGATAGCGGGGGGTATAGAGACCCAGTACTTC

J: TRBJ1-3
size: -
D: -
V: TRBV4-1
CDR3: CASSPQARSGNTIYF
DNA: TGCGCCAGCAGCCCCCAAGCGCGCTCTGGAAACACCATATATTTT

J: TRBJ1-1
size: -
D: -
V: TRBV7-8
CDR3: CASSPTNAIERKRVF
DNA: TGTGCCAGCAGCCCTACGAACGCCATCGAAAGGAAGAGGGTTTTT

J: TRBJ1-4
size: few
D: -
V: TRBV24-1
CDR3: CATSDRGEKLFF
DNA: TGTGCCACCAGTGACCGAGGAGAAAAACTGTTTTTT

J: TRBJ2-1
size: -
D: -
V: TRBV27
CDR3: CASTSVWAEQFF
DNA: TGTGCCAGCACCTCGGTTTGGGCAGAGCAGTTCTTC

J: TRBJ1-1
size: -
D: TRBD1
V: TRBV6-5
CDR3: CASSYSFRTGVKAFF
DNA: TGTGCCAGCAGTTACTCGTTCCGGACAGGGGTGAAAGCTTTCTTT

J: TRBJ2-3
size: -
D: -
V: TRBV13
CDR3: CASSSGFTDTQYF
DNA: TGTGCCAGCAGCTCCGGGTTCACAGATACGCAGTATTTT

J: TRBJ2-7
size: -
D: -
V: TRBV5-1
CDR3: CASSPGLLGPYEQYF
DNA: TGCGCCAGCAGCCCGGGACTCCTAGGTCCCTACGAGCAGTACTTC

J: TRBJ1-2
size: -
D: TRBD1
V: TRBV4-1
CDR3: CASSQVQGGYGYTF
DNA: TGCGCCAGCAGCCAAGTTCAGGGGGGCTATGGCTACACCTTC

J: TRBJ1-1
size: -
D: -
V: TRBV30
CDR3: CAWGGHNTEAFF
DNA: TGTGCCTGGGGGGGCCACAACACTGAAGCTTTCTTT

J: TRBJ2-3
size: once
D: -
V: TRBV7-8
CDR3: CASSPQTGGDTQYF
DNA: TGTGCCAGCAGCCCTCAGACGGGGGGCGATACGCAGTATTTT

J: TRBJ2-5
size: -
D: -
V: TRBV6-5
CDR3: CASGSGTQYF
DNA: TGTGCCAGCGGTAGTGGGACCCAGTACTTC

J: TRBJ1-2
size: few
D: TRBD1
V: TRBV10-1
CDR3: CASSEDRGKGYTF
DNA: TGCGCCAGCAGTGAGGACAGGGGCAAAGGCTACACCTTC

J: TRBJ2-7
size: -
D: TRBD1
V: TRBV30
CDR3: CAWRQRRGLSYEQYF
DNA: TGTGCCTGGCGCCAACGTAGGGGGCTGTCCTACGAGCAGTACTTC

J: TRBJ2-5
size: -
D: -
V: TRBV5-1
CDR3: CASSLAVHETQYF
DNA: TGCGCCAGCAGCTTAGCGGTTCACGAGACCCAGTACTTC

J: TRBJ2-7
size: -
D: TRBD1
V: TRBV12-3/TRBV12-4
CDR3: CASSRQGYEQYF
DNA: TGTGCCAGCAGTCGACAGGGCTACGAGCAGTACTTC

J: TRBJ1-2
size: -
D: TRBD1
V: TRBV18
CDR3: CASSPDYRDRAGTVRYGYTF
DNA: TGTGCCAGCTCACCGGACTACCGGGACAGGGCGGGAACAGTCAGATATGGCTACACCTTC

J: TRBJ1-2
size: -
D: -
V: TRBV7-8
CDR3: CASSPRSPPYTF
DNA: TGTGCCAGCAGCCCCAGATCCCCCCCCTACACCTTC

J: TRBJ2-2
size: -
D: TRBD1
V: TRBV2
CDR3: CASSVEGAGTGELFF
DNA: TGTGCCAGCAGTGTCGAGGGGGCAGGGACCGGGGAGCTGTTTTTT

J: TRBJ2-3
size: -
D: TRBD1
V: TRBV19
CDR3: CASRTQRDRGSDTQYF
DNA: TGTGCCAGTAGAACCCAGCGGGACAGGGGTTCAGATACGCAGTATTTT

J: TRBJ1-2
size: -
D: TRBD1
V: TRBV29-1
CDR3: CSVRGQPNYGYTF
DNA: TGCAGCGTGCGGGGACAGCCTAACTATGGCTACACCTTC

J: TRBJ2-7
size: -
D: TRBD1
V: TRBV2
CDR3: CASSSGQGIYEQYF
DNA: TGTGCCAGCAGTAGCGGACAGGGGATTTACGAGCAGTACTTC

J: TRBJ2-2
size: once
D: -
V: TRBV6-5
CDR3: CASSYALANTGELFF
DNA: TGTGCCAGCAGTTACGCTTTAGCGAACACCGGGGAGCTGTTTTTT

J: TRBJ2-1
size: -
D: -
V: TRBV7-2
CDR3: CASNQGRVLSEQFF
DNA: TGTGCCAGCAACCAAGGGCGGGTTTTGAGTGAGCAGTTCTTC

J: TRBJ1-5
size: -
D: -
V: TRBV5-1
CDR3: CASSLGGGQPQHF
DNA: TGCGCCAGCAGCTTGGGGGGGGGTCAGCCCCAGCATTTT

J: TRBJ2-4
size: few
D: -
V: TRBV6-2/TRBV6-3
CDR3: CASSYEGLPENIQYF
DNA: TGTGCCAGCAGTTATGAGGGACTGCCGGAAAACATTCAGTACTTC